This T cell receptor beta chain is from a study of T cells in Graves' hyperthyroidism and ophthalmopathy. At the level of the study: The initial diagnosis was the point when peripheral blood was collected, ahead of any treatment. Study results and caveats: The model anticipated ophthalmopathy a median about six months pre-onset.

About this clonotype: As yet, its antigen is unknown.

Diagnoses were made from clinical symptoms, serum measures (thyroxine and TRAb), thyroid ultrasound and orbital computed tomography. Using over 8.5 ml of fresh peripheral blood, PBMCs were prepared. Trimming took off 7 bases at V and 3 bases at J, with 13 bases between the two ends. This CDR3 has 14 amino acids. TCR beta CDR3 regions were amplified from RNA. The HTBI primer set drove a first-round RT-PCR of the TCR CDR3. Each CDR3 protein gets one entry after TCRdb re-called the multiplex PCR reads with MiXCR. The repertoire holds about 420,000 distinct CDR3 sequences, with 15% to 19% as singletons. The sequenced material came from blood. The gene calls are TRBV12-3 or TRBV12-4 and TRBJ1-5; no firm D call. The clonotype was recovered from a woman aged 18-29 years with Graves' hyperthyroidism. The CDR3 DNA sequence: TGTGCCAGCACCCGGGATCGATCCAATCAGCCCCAGCATTTT. Translation gives CASTRDRSNQPQHF.